Following are 31 T cell receptor beta chains from one sample sequenced in a study of tumor-infiltrating lymphocytes in oesophageal squamous cell carcinoma. TCRdb reprocessed the PCR reads via MiXCR and lists one record per CDR3 protein. Of 9,500 to 15,000 distinct CDR3 sequences in the sample, around 52% are singletons; the top ten hold about 45%. The source material was esophageal tumor tissue. Source of these receptors: a female donor with esophageal squamous cell carcinoma.

This clonotype was counted ten times or more. The chain recombines TRBV10-1 with TRBJ1-1; no clear D. Trimming pared 3 bases from V and 1 base from J, leaving 9 bases between. CDR3 size: 14 residues. Germline CDR1 and CDR2: WNHNN and SYGVQD (reference sequence). The CDR3 DNA reads as TGCGCCAGCAGTGAAACGAGTCAGAACACTGAAGCTTTCTTT. Amino acids: CASSETSQNTEAFF.

This clonotype was detected a few times. The rearrangement joins TRBV28 to TRBJ2-6; D is ambiguous. Trimming cost V 2 bases and J 0 bases, with 5 bases left between them. Germline values: CDR1 MDHEN, CDR2 SYDVKM. There are 15 residues in the CDR3. This chain's CDR3 is CASSLGSSGANVLTF. DNA for the CDR3: TGTGCCAGCAGTTTAGGAAGCTCTGGGGCCAACGTCCTGACTTTC.

This clonotype has ten or more counts. This chain uses TRBV27 with TRBJ1-2; tentatively, D is TRBD1 (5 bases). Per germline, CDR1 MNHEY and CDR2 SMNVEV (reference sequence). The CDR3 has 15 residues. Trimming pared 7 bases from V and 2 bases from J, leaving 17 bases between. The CDR3 is CASTSRGEGNYGYTF. For the CDR3, the DNA is TGTGCCAGCACCTCACGGGGGGAGGGGAACTATGGCTACACCTTC.

This clonotype has a handful of counts. V gene TRBV5-4 combines with J gene TRBJ2-7; the D gene is possibly TRBD2 (7 bases). V lost 1 base and J lost 3, with 17 bases in between. This CDR3 comprises 16 residues. Germline V gene lookup returns CDR1 SGHNT and CDR2 YYREEE (reference sequence). CDR3 amino acids: CASSLRGRGRDYEQYF. The CDR3 DNA reads TGTGCCAGCAGCTTGCGGGGGCGGGGGAGGGACTACGAGCAGTACTTC.

This clonotype showed up just a few times. This chain joins TRBV6-1 and TRBJ2-1; TRBD2 aligns across 12 bases. The CDR3 consists of 16 residues. The J segment lost 9 bases and the V segment lost 5 bases, leaving 11 bases of the junction unmatched. Germline V CDR1 and CDR2: MNHNS, SASEGT. As DNA, the CDR3 is TGTGCCAGCAGTTTTTTGACTAGCGGGAGAGTCGGTGAGCAGTTCTTC. Its translation: CASSFLTSGRVGEQFF.

The chain is built from TRBV6-6 and TRBJ2-7; 7 bases map to TRBD1. The CDR3 consists of 14 residues. Germline loops: CDR1 MNHNY, CDR2 SVGAGI (reference sequence). Trimming removed 6 bases from V and 6 bases from J; junction bases left unmatched: 11. The CDR3 reads CASSPGTVGLEQYF. The CDR3 DNA is TGTGCCAGCAGCCCCGGGACAGTCGGCCTCGAGCAGTACTTC.

This clonotype has ten or more counts. The chain couples TRBV5-5 to TRBJ2-1; 11 bases match TRBD2. There are 15 residues in the CDR3. V trimming: 0 bases; J trimming: 8 bases; junction bases outside the gene matches: 4. CDR1 and CDR2 from the germline V gene are SGHKS and YYEKEE (reference sequence). The CDR3 DNA is TGTGCCAGCAGCTTGGAGTTAGCGGGAGGGTATGAGCAGTTCTTC. Its protein is CASSLELAGGYEQFF. Based on the CDR3 plus reference TRBV5-5 and TRBJ2-1, the full variable domain is DAGVTQSPTHLIKTRGQQVTLRCSPISGHKSVSWYQQVLGQGPQFIFQYYEKEERGRGNFPDRFSARQFPNYSSELNVNALLLGDSALYLCASSLELAGGYEQFFGPGTRLTVL.

The CDR3 nucleotides are TGTGCCACCCAAGGGCTAGGAAACACCATATATTTT. It translates to CATQGLGNTIYF. The chain combines TRBV24-1 with TRBJ1-3, with D unclear. The CDR3 totals 12 residues. V was clipped by 9 bases and J by 4 bases, with 9 bases between them. The germline CDR1 and CDR2 sequences are KGHDR and SFDVKD.

In its sample, this clonotype ranks as large (0.1 to 1%). The chain has TRBV7-2 and TRBJ2-1; 11 positions agree with TRBD2. Trimming cost V 6 bases and J 5 bases; bases outside gene matches: 9. CDR1 is SGHTA and CDR2 is FQGNSA in the germline V gene. The CDR3 has 16 amino acids. CDR3 in DNA: TGTGCCAGCAGGTTCTCTAGCGGGAGGCCGAACAATGAGCAGTTCTTC. Protein product: CASRFSSGRPNNEQFF.

In its sample, this clonotype was seen a few times. CDR3: CASSLPAGDYNEQFF. CDR3 DNA sequence: TGTGCCAGCAGTTTACCAGCGGGGGATTACAATGAGCAGTTCTTC. V gene TRBV28 combines with J gene TRBJ2-5, with 8 nucleotides matching TRBD2. The end of the DNA is better explained by TRBJ2-1, so the J call may be wrong. CDR1 is MDHEN, CDR2 SYDVKM, per germline. This CDR3 spans 15 amino acids.

This sequence joins TRBV27 and TRBJ1-2, with D hard to call. The J call is doubtful: the DNA matches TRBJ2-1 better. The CDR3 is made up of 14 amino acids. CDR1 MNHEY and CDR2 SMNVEV come from the germline V gene (reference sequence). The chain's CDR3 is CASSLDSLYNEQFF. CDR3 DNA sequence: TGTGCCAGCAGTTTAGACTCCCTCTACAATGAGCAGTTCTTC.

In this sample, this clonotype turned up a few times. V is TRBV7-9 and J is TRBJ2-1; D is unclear. Germline lookup yields CDR1 SEHNR and CDR2 FQNEAQ (reference sequence). Deletions cut 7 bases from V and 10 bases from J, with 17 bases between. The CDR3 loop spans 13 amino acids. This CDR3 is CASTGSQSGEQFF. Written as DNA, the CDR3 is TGTGCCAGCACCGGGTCCCAATCCGGGGAGCAGTTCTTC.

This clonotype was counted ten times or more. A read error may explain this, as a much larger clone is one base away. The gene calls are TRBV6-1 and TRBJ2-1; TRBD2 is a possible D gene (5 bases). The DNA end is more similar to TRBJ2-7, so the J call may be wrong. The CDR3 totals 14 residues. Germline V gene sequence: CDR1 MNHNS, CDR2 SASEGT. The CDR3 spells CASRVEGSYNEQYF. The CDR3 bases are TGTGCCAGCAGGGTAGAGGGCTCCTACAATGAGCAGTACTTC.

The chain recombines TRBV7-8 with TRBJ2-2; D remains ambiguous. This CDR3 has 13 residues. Per the germline V gene, CDR1 is SGHVS and CDR2 is FQNEAQ. Trimming pared 2 bases from V and 6 bases from J, leaving 7 bases between. Here the CDR3 reads CASSLLTAGELFF. In DNA form, the CDR3 reads TGTGCCAGCAGCTTACTTACAGCCGGGGAGCTGTTTTTT.

A word on this clonotype: Its ends do not fully match the called genes, so a read error is possible. V and J are TRBV7-6 and TRBJ2-1; maybe TRBD1 (5 bases). The CDR3 has 13 residues. The germline gives CDR1 SGHVS, CDR2 FNYEAQ. The CDR3 here is CASSLVGQGEQFF. In DNA, the CDR3 is TGTGCTAGCAGCTTAGTAGGACAAGGGGAGCAGTTCTTC.

This clonotype was picked up one time. This chain uses TRBV7-6 with TRBJ2-5; 13 bases fit TRBD2. The assigned J gene may be wrong: the sequence end matches TRBJ2-1 better. The CDR3 has 15 amino acids. Germline values: CDR1 SGHVS, CDR2 FNYEAQ. The CDR3 nucleotides read TGTGCCAGCAGCCAGACTAGCGGGAGGCTGAATGAGCAGTTCTTC. This codes for CASSQTSGRLNEQFF.

In its sample, this clonotype ranks as medium-sized (0.01 to 0.1%). V gene TRBV11-2 combines with J gene TRBJ2-1; TRBD2 aligns across 10 bases. The CDR3 contains 15 residues. J lost 7 bases, V lost 1 base, and 4 bases had no gene match. The germline CDR1 and CDR2 sequences are SGHAT and FQNNGV. The CDR3 loop is CASSLVAGGRNEQFF. CDR3 in DNA: TGTGCCAGCAGCTTAGTAGCGGGAGGAAGAAATGAGCAGTTCTTC. Supplemented by reference TRBV11-2 and TRBJ2-1, the full variable domain reads EAGVAQSPRYKIIEKRQSVAFWCNPISGHATLYWYQQILGQGPKLLIQFQNNGVVDDSQLPKDRFSAERLKGVDSTLKIQPAKLEDSAVYLCASSLVAGGRNEQFFGPGTRLTVL.

This rearrangement joins TRBV7-6 to TRBJ2-3; D may match TRBD1 or TRBD2 (7 bases each). CDR3 length: 14 residues. The V and J ends lost 6 bases and 3 bases respectively, with 13 bases between them. Looked up from germline, CDR1 is SGHVS and CDR2 is FNYEAQ. CDR3 residues: CASRGGTVTDTQYF. The DNA for the CDR3 is TGTGCCAGCAGGGGAGGGACAGTTACAGATACGCAGTATTTT.

The chain employs TRBV7-8 and TRBJ2-1, with a possible D match to TRBD2 (6 bases). The CDR3 is 13 amino acids. Germline lookup yields CDR1 SGHVS and CDR2 FQNEAQ. The ends were cut back, 5 bases at V and 10 bases at J, with 15 bases in the middle. This CDR3 reads CASSSREESEQFF. Here the CDR3 DNA reads TGTGCCAGCAGCAGCAGGGAGGAAAGCGAGCAGTTCTTC.

At least ten counts were recorded for this clonotype. The chain recombines TRBV11-2 with TRBJ1-1; 8 bases agree with TRBD1. V shed 6 bases, J shed 8 bases, and the junction held 14 bases outside the gene matches. This CDR3 comprises 15 residues. Germline V CDR1 and CDR2: SGHAT, FQNNGV. The CDR3 region is CASRVRDRSSSEAFF. CDR3 nucleotide sequence: TGTGCCAGCAGGGTACGGGACAGGAGCTCATCGGAAGCTTTCTTT. The whole variable domain, filled in from reference TRBV11-2 and TRBJ1-1, reads EAGVAQSPRYKIIEKRQSVAFWCNPISGHATLYWYQQILGQGPKLLIQFQNNGVVDDSQLPKDRFSAERLKGVDSTLKIQPAKLEDSAVYLCASRVRDRSSSEAFFGQGTRLTVV.

The rearrangement joins TRBV30 to TRBJ1-5, with TRBD1 matching over 7 bases. V lost 0 bases to trimming and J lost 0 bases; unmatched junction nucleotides: 11. Germline assignment: CDR1 GTSNPN and CDR2 SVGIG (reference sequence). This CDR3 has 18 amino acids. The CDR3 DNA is TGTGCCTGGAGTGTGCAGGACAGGAATTCCTATAGCAATCAGCCCCAGCATTTT. This sequence encodes CAWSVQDRNSYSNQPQHF.

A few counts support this clonotype. The V and J genes are TRBV11-2 and TRBJ2-2; 7 nucleotides agree with TRBD1. The CDR3 contains 14 residues. The germline CDR1 and CDR2 sequences are SGHAT and FQNNGV. The V gene end was trimmed by 5 bases and the J gene end by 1 base; junction bases not matched to a gene: 1. The CDR3 sequence: CASSRQGNTGELFF. CDR3 nucleotides: TGTGCCAGCAGCCGACAGGGGAACACCGGGGAGCTGTTTTTT.

This clonotype was picked up many times. The gene calls are TRBV10-2 and TRBJ1-2; possible D gene TRBD1, 5 bases. Deletions cut 8 bases from V and 0 bases from J, with 7 bases between. CDR3 length equals 12 residues. The V gene's germline CDR1 is WSHSY and CDR2 SAAADI. The DNA for the CDR3 is TGCGCCAGCGCAGGGCCTAACTATGGCTACACCTTC. Translated, it gives CASAGPNYGYTF.

V and J are TRBV10-1 and TRBJ2-1, with D perhaps matching TRBD2 (5 bases). Near its end, the DNA agrees better with TRBJ2-7, so the J call may be wrong. Germline loops: CDR1 WNHNN, CDR2 SYGVQD (reference sequence). This CDR3 contains 13 residues. The CDR3 sequence: CASSESGGDEQYF. The CDR3 DNA sequence: TGCGCCAGCAGTGAGTCTGGAGGAGACGAGCAGTACTTC.

This clonotype turned up a few times. V gene TRBV19 combines with J gene TRBJ2-7; TRBD1 matches 9 bases. The CDR3 totals 14 residues. Looked up from germline, CDR1 is LNHDA and CDR2 is SQIVND (reference sequence). The V gene end was trimmed by 6 bases and the J gene end by 2 bases; junction bases not matched to a gene: 5. This CDR3 reads CASSLQGAPYEQYF. CDR3 DNA: TGTGCCAGTAGCCTACAGGGGGCCCCCTACGAGCAGTACTTC.

The chain employs TRBV14 and TRBJ2-3; 8 bases agree with TRBD2. CDR3 length equals 15 residues. V lost 4 bases, J lost 1 base, and 4 bases stayed unmatched. Looked up from germline, CDR1 is SGHDN and CDR2 is FVKESK. The CDR3 is CASSRTTSGTDTQYF. CDR3 nucleotide sequence: TGTGCCAGCAGCCGAACGACTAGCGGCACAGATACGCAGTATTTT.

In the case of this clonotype: One end of the junction fails to match germline, which may point to a read error. This chain joins TRBV12-3 or TRBV12-4 and TRBJ2-4; D might be TRBD1 or TRBD2, each matching 5 bases. CDR3 size: 15 residues. CDR3: CASSRGTGNNSPLHF. Written as DNA, the CDR3 is TGTGCCAGCAGTCGTGGGACGGGGAATAATTCACCCCTCCACTTC.

On this clonotype itself: A read error is possible here, since a much larger clone lies one base away. The chain uses TRBV6-6 and TRBJ2-1, with 7 bases lining up with TRBD1. The J call may be incorrect, as the DNA end agrees better with TRBJ2-7. The CDR3 sequence is 17 residues long. CDR1 MNHNY and CDR2 SVGAGI come from the germline V gene (reference sequence). CDR3 loop: CASKPDQGQRSYNEQYF. CDR3 coding DNA: TGTGCCAGCAAGCCAGATCAGGGACAGCGTTCCTACAATGAGCAGTACTTC.

This clonotype has more than one count but fewer than ten. CDR3 residues: CASSLAGSVYEQYF. CDR3 sequence (DNA): TGTGCCAGCAGCTTAGCGGGGAGTGTCTACGAGCAGTACTTC. The rearrangement uses TRBV7-8 and TRBJ2-1, with a weak D call TRBD2 (5 bases). TRBJ2-7 matches the DNA end more closely, so the J call is doubtful. The CDR3 consists of 14 residues. Germline CDR1 is SGHVS and CDR2 is FQNEAQ.

The V gene is TRBV27, the J gene TRBJ2-5; D call uncertain. CDR1 and CDR2 from the germline V gene are MNHEY and SMNVEV (reference sequence). The CDR3 is made up of 12 amino acids. Trimming removed 3 bases from V and 7 bases from J, with 9 bases in between. The CDR3 sequence is CASSLDVGTQYF. Written as DNA, the CDR3 is TGTGCCAGCAGTTTGGACGTTGGGACCCAGTACTTC.

The table lists this clonotype with many counts. This chain connects TRBV5-6 to TRBJ1-3; D not resolved. Germline V gene data show CDR1 as SGHDT and CDR2 as YYEEEE. Between the trimmed V and J ends, which lost 3 bases and 7 bases, there was a span of 17 bases. The CDR3 covers 15 residues. CDR3 in amino acids: CASSSSPLIGNTIYF. CDR3 DNA: TGTGCCAGCAGCTCAAGCCCCCTAATAGGTAACACCATATATTTT.